The sequence of this T cell receptor beta chain was determined in a study of T-cell reconstitution after alpha-beta-depleted transplantation in children. In its sample, this clonotype was seen many times. The CDR3 runs to 15 residues. The germline V gene has CDR1 KGHDR and CDR2 SFDVKD. V lost 4 bases, J lost 4 bases, and 5 bases stayed unmatched. A TCRbeta library incorporating unique molecular identifiers was prepared. A single record per CDR3 protein comes from TCRdb applying MiXCR to the PCR reads. There are a few hundred thousand distinct CDR3 sequences in the sample; approximately 10% occur only once, and 2.4% lies in the top ten.

Sequencing was performed on PBMCs from the stem cell graft donor, taken from the stem cell graft. The TCR comes from a human donor who donated a stem cell graft to a child with acute lymphoblastic leukemia. The chain links TRBV24-1 to TRBJ2-3, with 9 bases matching TRBD1. The DNA of the CDR3 is TGTGCCACCAGTGAAGTGGGACAGGGATCAGATACGCAGTATTTT. Amino acid sequence: CATSEVGQGSDTQYF.